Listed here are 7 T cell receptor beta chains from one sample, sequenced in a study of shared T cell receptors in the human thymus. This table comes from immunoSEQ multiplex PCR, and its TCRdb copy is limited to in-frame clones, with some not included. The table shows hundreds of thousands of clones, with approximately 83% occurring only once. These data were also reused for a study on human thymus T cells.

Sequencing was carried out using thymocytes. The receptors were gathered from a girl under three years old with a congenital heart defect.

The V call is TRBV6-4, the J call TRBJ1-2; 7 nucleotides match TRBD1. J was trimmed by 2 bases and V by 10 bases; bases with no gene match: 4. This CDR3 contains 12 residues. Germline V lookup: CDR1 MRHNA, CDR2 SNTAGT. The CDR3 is CATRDRNYGYTF. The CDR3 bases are TGTGCCACCCGGGACAGAAACTATGGCTACACCTTC.

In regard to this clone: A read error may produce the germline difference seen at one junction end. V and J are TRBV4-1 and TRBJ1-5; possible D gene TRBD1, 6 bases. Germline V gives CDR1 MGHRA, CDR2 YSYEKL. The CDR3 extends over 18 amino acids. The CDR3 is CASRQEGGATYSNQPQHF. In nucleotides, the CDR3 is TGCGCCAGCAGACAAGAAGGGGGAGCCACTTATAGCAATCAGCCCCAGCATTTT.

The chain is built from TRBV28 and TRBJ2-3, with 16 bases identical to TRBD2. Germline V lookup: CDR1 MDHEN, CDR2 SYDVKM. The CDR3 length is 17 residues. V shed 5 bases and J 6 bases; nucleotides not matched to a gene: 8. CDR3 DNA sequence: TGTGCCAGCAGTGGGGGACTAGCGGGGGGGCCGGTGGATACGCAGTATTTT. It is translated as CASSGGLAGGPVDTQYF.

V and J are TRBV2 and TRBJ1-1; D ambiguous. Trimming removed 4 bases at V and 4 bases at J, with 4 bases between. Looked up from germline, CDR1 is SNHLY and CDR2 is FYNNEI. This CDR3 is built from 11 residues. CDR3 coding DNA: TGTGCCAGCAGTGTGAGCACTGAAGCTTTCTTT. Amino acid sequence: CASSVSTEAFF.

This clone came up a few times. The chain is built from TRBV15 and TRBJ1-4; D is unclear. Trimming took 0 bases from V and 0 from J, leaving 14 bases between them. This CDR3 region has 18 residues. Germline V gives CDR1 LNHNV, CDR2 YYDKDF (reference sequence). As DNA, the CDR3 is TGTGCCACCAGCAGAGATCGCGGGCAGGACCCAACTAATGAAAAACTGTTTTTT. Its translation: CATSRDRGQDPTNEKLFF.

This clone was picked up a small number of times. The CDR3 reads CASSYQGGMNTEAFF. CDR3 coding DNA: TGTGCCAGCAGTTACCAAGGCGGCATGAACACTGAAGCTTTCTTT. This chain uses TRBV6-5 with TRBJ1-1; D remains ambiguous. The CDR3 is 15 residues long. Germline V gene lookup returns CDR1 MNHEY and CDR2 SVGAGI. V lost 2 bases and J 0 bases, leaving 10 bases between the germline ends.

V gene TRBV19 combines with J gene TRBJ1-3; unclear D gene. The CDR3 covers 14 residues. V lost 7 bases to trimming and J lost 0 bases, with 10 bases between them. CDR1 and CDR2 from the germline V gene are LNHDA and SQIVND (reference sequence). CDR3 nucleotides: TGTGCCAGTACCCGACAAGACTCTGGAAACACCATATATTTT. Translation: CASTRQDSGNTIYF.